A selection of T cell receptor beta chains follows, all from one sample in a study of OX40 agonist ivuxolimab in advanced cancers. Clones were sequenced by immunoSEQ multiplex PCR, and TCRdb holds only the in-frame ones, with some missing. The sample holds 80,000 to 100,000 clones, roughly 93% seen once. The sequenced sample was CD4+ or CD8+ T cells sorted from blood, obtained in a trial of the OX40 agonist ivuxolimab. The receptors stem from an adult with an advanced solid tumor such as melanoma, head and neck, liver or kidney cancer. The CDR3 runs from the conserved cysteine through the conserved F or W. A D gene is named only where the DNA matches it firmly. The size field is filled for only some rows; it gives once, few, many or a size class.

d_call: TRBD1; v_call: TRBV10-3; j_call: TRBJ1-1; clone_size: .; cdr3_nt: TGTGCCATCAGCGGACAGGAGAACACTGAAGCTTTCTTT; cdr3_aa: CAISGQENTEAFF
d_call: .; v_call: TRBV10-1; j_call: TRBJ1-3; clone_size: .; cdr3_nt: TGCGCCAGCACTTTGGGGAGCTTGGAGGGAAGAATTGGAAACACCATATATTTT; cdr3_aa: CASTLGSLEGRIGNTIYF
d_call: .; v_call: TRBV5-6; j_call: TRBJ2-1; clone_size: .; cdr3_nt: TGTGCCAGCAGCTTGGTCCGGCCCAATGGAGATAATGAGCAGTTCTTC; cdr3_aa: CASSLVRPNGDNEQFF
d_call: .; v_call: TRBV2; j_call: TRBJ1-6; clone_size: .; cdr3_nt: TGTGCCAGCAGGGATGGGACTTACTATAATTCACCCCTCCACTTT; cdr3_aa: CASRDGTYYNSPLHF
d_call: .; v_call: TRBV27; j_call: TRBJ2-7; clone_size: .; cdr3_nt: TGTGCCAGCAGTTCCCACAGGAACTACGAGCAGTACTTC; cdr3_aa: CASSSHRNYEQYF
d_call: .; v_call: TRBV15; j_call: TRBJ1-1; clone_size: .; cdr3_nt: TGTGCCACCAGCAGAGATCTGGGGGGCCTGAACACTGAAGCTTTCTTT; cdr3_aa: CATSRDLGGLNTEAFF
d_call: .; v_call: TRBV7-6; j_call: TRBJ2-5; clone_size: .; cdr3_nt: TGTGCCAGCAGCTCCAGCTTGAGGGGATTTATTCAAGAGACCCAGTACTTC; cdr3_aa: CASSSSLRGFIQETQYF
d_call: .; v_call: TRBV2; j_call: TRBJ2-1; clone_size: .; cdr3_nt: TGTGCCAGCAGCCCAGACAGGTCGAGCTCCTACAATGAGCAGTTCTTC; cdr3_aa: CASSPDRSSSYNEQFF
d_call: .; v_call: TRBV7-3; j_call: TRBJ1-5; clone_size: .; cdr3_nt: TGTGCCAGCAGCTCATCTGTGGGTCAGCCCCAGCATTTT; cdr3_aa: CASSSSVGQPQHF
d_call: .; v_call: TRBV5-4; j_call: TRBJ1-3; clone_size: once; cdr3_nt: TGTGCCAGCAGCTTGGGACAAACCTACGGAAACACCATATATTTT; cdr3_aa: CASSLGQTYGNTIYF
d_call: TRBD2; v_call: TRBV5-6; j_call: TRBJ2-3; clone_size: .; cdr3_nt: TGTGCCAGCAGCTCCTCTGGGACTAGCGGGATTTTGGGTACGCAGTATTTT; cdr3_aa: CASSSSGTSGILGTQYF
d_call: .; v_call: TRBV28; j_call: TRBJ2-7; clone_size: .; cdr3_nt: TGTGCCAGCAGCTTACCGGGCTACGAGCAGTACTTC; cdr3_aa: CASSLPGYEQYF
d_call: .; v_call: TRBV9; j_call: TRBJ2-5; clone_size: .; cdr3_nt: TGTGCCAGCAGCCCCGGGGCTCTAAACCGGGAGACCCAGTACTTC; cdr3_aa: CASSPGALNRETQYF
d_call: .; v_call: TRBV6-5; j_call: TRBJ1-2; clone_size: .; cdr3_nt: TGTGCCAGCAGTTACTCGACAGGCGGTATCTATGGCTACACCTTC; cdr3_aa: CASSYSTGGIYGYTF
d_call: .; v_call: TRBV5-1; j_call: TRBJ1-4; clone_size: .; cdr3_nt: TGCGCCAGCAGCTTGGGCAGCCCAAATGAAAAACTGTTTTTT; cdr3_aa: CASSLGSPNEKLFF
d_call: TRBD2; v_call: TRBV4-3; j_call: TRBJ2-1; clone_size: .; cdr3_nt: TGCGCCAGCAGTCGCGGGAGTCCCTCCTACAATGAGCAGTTCTTC; cdr3_aa: CASSRGSPSYNEQFF
d_call: .; v_call: TRBV7-9; j_call: TRBJ2-7; clone_size: .; cdr3_nt: TGTGCCAGCAGCCCGCAAGGGCACGAGCAGTACTTC; cdr3_aa: CASSPQGHEQYF
d_call: TRBD2; v_call: TRBV7-9; j_call: TRBJ2-1; clone_size: .; cdr3_nt: TGTGCCAGCAGCTTAGGCAGGACTAGCGGGGACAATGAGCAGTTCTTC; cdr3_aa: CASSLGRTSGDNEQFF
d_call: TRBD2; v_call: TRBV9; j_call: TRBJ2-5; clone_size: .; cdr3_nt: TGTGCCAGCAGCGTAGGGGGACTAGCGGGAGTCAGGGAGACCCAGTACTTC; cdr3_aa: CASSVGGLAGVRETQYF
d_call: .; v_call: TRBV4-2; j_call: TRBJ1-5; clone_size: .; cdr3_nt: TGTGCCAGCAGCTTGAACGGGGATCAGCCCCAGCATTTT; cdr3_aa: CASSLNGDQPQHF
d_call: TRBD2; v_call: TRBV11-2; j_call: TRBJ2-7; clone_size: .; cdr3_nt: TGTGCCAGCAGCAAGGTGCGCTTCGGGACTAGCGTCTCCTACGAGCAGTACTTC; cdr3_aa: CASSKVRFGTSVSYEQYF
d_call: .; v_call: TRBV28; j_call: TRBJ1-5; clone_size: .; cdr3_nt: TGTGCCAGCAGCCTCGCCATGCCCCAGCATTTT; cdr3_aa: CASSLAMPQHF
d_call: TRBD1; v_call: TRBV7-3; j_call: TRBJ2-2; clone_size: once; cdr3_nt: TGTGCCAGCAGCTTGACAGGGACGAACACCGGGGAGCTGTTTTTT; cdr3_aa: CASSLTGTNTGELFF
d_call: TRBD2; v_call: TRBV6-6; j_call: TRBJ2-1; clone_size: .; cdr3_nt: TGTGCCAGCAGTTACGTCGTGGGCGGGGGACTCGATGAGCAGTTCTTC; cdr3_aa: CASSYVVGGGLDEQFF
d_call: .; v_call: TRBV10-2; j_call: TRBJ1-2; clone_size: .; cdr3_nt: TGCGCCAGCAACCCTCAGATTAACTATGGCTACACCTTC; cdr3_aa: CASNPQINYGYTF
d_call: .; v_call: TRBV5-1; j_call: TRBJ2-5; clone_size: .; cdr3_nt: TGCGCCAGCAGCTTGGATAGGGGGGGGACCCAGTACTTC; cdr3_aa: CASSLDRGGTQYF
d_call: TRBD1; v_call: TRBV19; j_call: TRBJ2-7; clone_size: .; cdr3_nt: TGTGCCAGTAGTAAGAGACAGGGAGCCTACGAGCAGTACTTC; cdr3_aa: CASSKRQGAYEQYF
d_call: .; v_call: TRBV7-9; j_call: TRBJ1-1; clone_size: once; cdr3_nt: TGTGCCAGCAGCTTACAGGGGAGAAGGGCTTTCTTT; cdr3_aa: CASSLQGRRAFF
d_call: TRBD1; v_call: TRBV30; j_call: TRBJ1-4; clone_size: .; cdr3_nt: TGTGCCTGGAGTCCGGGACAGGGAGAAGAAAAACTGTTTTTT; cdr3_aa: CAWSPGQGEEKLFF
d_call: .; v_call: TRBV5-1; j_call: TRBJ1-1; clone_size: .; cdr3_nt: TGCGCCAGCAGCTTACAGGGAAGGAACACTGAAGCTTTCTTT; cdr3_aa: CASSLQGRNTEAFF
d_call: TRBD1; v_call: TRBV27; j_call: TRBJ2-1; clone_size: .; cdr3_nt: TGTGCCAGCAGTTTATCCCGGACAGGGGGCCGGGATGAGCAGTTCTTC; cdr3_aa: CASSLSRTGGRDEQFF
d_call: .; v_call: TRBV11-1; j_call: TRBJ2-5; clone_size: .; cdr3_nt: TGTGCCAGCAGCCTCCCACCGCAAGAGACCCAGTACTTC; cdr3_aa: CASSLPPQETQYF
d_call: .; v_call: TRBV18; j_call: TRBJ2-7; clone_size: .; cdr3_nt: TGTGCCAGCTCACCAGAGGCCGTCTATTCCTACGAGCAGTACTTC; cdr3_aa: CASSPEAVYSYEQYF
d_call: TRBD1; v_call: TRBV19; j_call: TRBJ1-5; clone_size: .; cdr3_nt: TGTGCCACCGGGGACAGGGCCCCCAATCAGCCCCAGCATTTT; cdr3_aa: CATGDRAPNQPQHF
d_call: TRBD2; v_call: TRBV18; j_call: TRBJ2-7; clone_size: .; cdr3_nt: TGTGCCAGCTCACCGGGCGGGAGCTTGAACGAGCAGTACTTC; cdr3_aa: CASSPGGSLNEQYF
d_call: TRBD1; v_call: TRBV5-1; j_call: TRBJ2-5; clone_size: .; cdr3_nt: TGCGCCAGCAGCTTGGCAGCGGGACAGGGGGCGGGAGAGACCCAGTACTTC; cdr3_aa: CASSLAAGQGAGETQYF
d_call: .; v_call: TRBV29-1; j_call: TRBJ1-2; clone_size: .; cdr3_nt: TGCAGCGTTGTTCTGGGCTATGGCTACACCTTC; cdr3_aa: CSVVLGYGYTF
d_call: .; v_call: TRBV18; j_call: TRBJ2-7; clone_size: once; cdr3_nt: TGTGCCAGCTCACCACCTAGAGGACTGCTTCACGAGCAGTACTTC; cdr3_aa: CASSPPRGLLHEQYF
d_call: .; v_call: TRBV5-4; j_call: TRBJ1-1; clone_size: .; cdr3_nt: TGTGCCAGCAGCTTGGATAGACAGGCCTACTGGAACACTGAAGCTTTCTTT; cdr3_aa: CASSLDRQAYWNTEAFF